Included here is one T cell receptor (beta chain) sequence, with context. At one end the junction does not follow the germline gene, possibly because of a read error. The sample belongs to a study of blood T cell repertoires in COVID-19. Study as a whole: The analysed material was cDNA or gDNA that came from T cells, B-cell-depleted T cells, or PBMCs.

Germline CDR1 reads LGHNA; CDR2 reads YSLEER. This CDR3 contains 16 residues. In the authors' workflow: Counts of nucleated cells, estimated from reference gene primer amplification, were obtained. TCRdb keeps only in-frame clones here, not all; method: immunoSEQ multiplex PCR. Clonal size and the V and J genes are those of that table, whereas D and trimming came from the DNA. The repertoire holds just under 150,000 clones, with around nine tenths as singletons. This chain connects TRBV4-3 to TRBJ2-3; D uncertain. Material: peripheral blood. This clonotype was sampled from a woman aged 45 to 65 with active or convalescent COVID-19. The DNA of the CDR3 is TGCGCCAGCAGCCAAGATCCTAATCGCGGTGCAGACACGCAGTATTTT. Protein product: CASSQDPNRGADTQYF.